These 8 T cell receptor beta chains share one sample of origin, sequenced in a study of naive and memory T cell subsets. Ligated cDNA underwent four rounds of PCR with nested alpha and beta constant region primers and SP2. Each CDR3 protein is one row after TCRdb ran MiXCR on the UMI-ligation and nested PCR reads. The table has tens of thousands of distinct CDR3 sequences, 4.5% to 7% seen once. This sample's treatment: skin biopsy from PPD injection site in Mantoux-positive individual. An oligonucleotide containing a UMI was ligated to the 3' end of TCR cDNA. Specimen: skin, collected from a tuberculin skin test site. The receptors come from an adult in good health.

The chain carries TRBV19 and TRBJ1-4; 7 nucleotides line up with TRBD1. The J segment lost 7 bases and the V segment lost 8 bases, leaving 7 bases of the junction unmatched. Germline CDR1 LNHDA, CDR2 SQIVND (reference sequence). The CDR3 has 13 residues. In DNA, the CDR3 is TGTGCCAGTCCTGACAGGGATGGTGAAAAACTGTTTTTT. It is translated as CASPDRDGEKLFF. The complete variable domain, with remaining parts taken from reference TRBV19 and TRBJ1-4, reads DGGITQSPKYLFRKEGQNVTLSCEQNLNHDAMYWYRQDPGQGLRLIYYSQIVNDFQKGDIAEGYSVSREKKESFPLTVTSAQKNPTAFYLCASPDRDGEKLFFGSGTQLSVL.

The sample holds many counts of this clonotype. The J gene is TRBJ1-2, the V gene TRBV7-6, with TRBD1 identical over 9 bases. Germline trimming cut 3 bases from V and 7 bases from J; bases unmatched to any gene: 12. The CDR3 loop spans 16 amino acids. CDR1 SGHVS and CDR2 FNYEAQ come from the germline V gene. The CDR3 spells CASSFGQGRVVLGYTF. CDR3 in DNA: TGTGCCAGCAGCTTTGGACAGGGGCGCGTCGTACTTGGCTACACCTTC.

J is TRBJ2-7 and V is TRBV4-2; 7 bases line up with TRBD1. The CDR3 spans 13 residues. The V segment lost 3 bases and the J segment 5 bases; nucleotides outside the gene matches: 4. Germline V gives CDR1 LGHNA, CDR2 YNFKEQ. CDR3 sequence: CASSHETGNEQYF. The CDR3 DNA reads as TGTGCCAGCAGCCATGAGACAGGGAACGAGCAGTACTTC.

The chain employs TRBV19 and TRBJ1-5, with D hard to call. CDR1 and CDR2 from the germline V gene are LNHDA and SQIVND (reference sequence). The CDR3 runs to 16 residues. V dropped 4 bases and J dropped 0 bases, with 13 bases sitting between them. The CDR3 region is CASSTDRSYSNQPQHF. The CDR3 DNA reads TGTGCCAGTAGTACTGACCGGAGCTATAGCAATCAGCCCCAGCATTTT.

This rearrangement joins TRBV2 to TRBJ2-1, with unresolved D. Trimming took off 6 bases at V and 4 bases at J, with 13 bases between the two ends. CDR3 size: 14 residues. CDR1 is SNHLY, CDR2 FYNNEI, per germline. The chain's CDR3 is CASSPRTRYNEQFF. The CDR3 DNA is TGTGCCAGCAGCCCCCGGACCCGATACAATGAGCAGTTCTTC.

For this clonotype: Given a much more abundant clone one base away, this may be a read error. The chain employs TRBV6-6 and TRBJ2-1, with D uncertain. The CDR3 has 11 amino acids. Trimming shortened V by 4 bases and J by 10 bases, and 8 bases separated the two germline ends. Germline V gene sequence: CDR1 MNHNY, CDR2 SVGAGI (reference sequence). This chain's CDR3 is CASSLVVEQFF. The DNA for the CDR3 is TGTGCCAGCAGTTTGGTTGTAGAGCAGTTCTTC.

This clonotype was picked up many times. This chain joins TRBV10-2 and TRBJ2-1; TRBD2 might be the D (7 bases). The V gene lost 8 bases and the J gene lost 8 bases, with 19 bases spanning the gap. Germline CDR1 is WSHSY and CDR2 is SAAADI. The CDR3 runs to 14 residues. CDR3 nucleotides: TGCGCCAGCGTCGGGGGCGGGAGTTTCGATGAGCAGTTCTTC. Its protein product is CASVGGGSFDEQFF.

This clonotype was detected only a few times. The chain recombines TRBV6-2 or TRBV6-3 with TRBJ1-1, with 7 bases fitting TRBD1. V was clipped by 5 bases and J by 0 bases; unmatched bases: 9. Germline lookup yields CDR1 MNHEY and CDR2 SVGEGT. This CDR3 spans 16 amino acids. The CDR3 loop reads CASSHPGTDMNTEAFF. CDR3 nucleotides: TGTGCCAGCAGTCACCCCGGGACAGACATGAACACTGAAGCTTTCTTT.